Here is one TCR beta chain with its context. The source of the sample is a study of blood T cell repertoires in COVID-19. Overall study: Samples taken during acute and convalescent COVID-19 were collected in the United States, Italy and Spain. PBMCs, B-cell-depleted T cells, or T cells were the source of the cDNA or gDNA that made up the material.

Method: immunoSEQ multiplex PCR; TCRdb's copy keeps in-frame clones and lacks some. The sample contains 97,000 or so clones, around four fifths of which appear only once. Trimming removed 5 bases at V and 4 bases at J, with 15 bases between. CDR1 is SEHNR and CDR2 is FQNEAQ in the germline V gene (reference sequence). This CDR3 has 16 residues. This receptor was obtained from a human donor in a cohort sampled during active COVID-19. The chain has TRBV7-9 and TRBJ1-6; D is unresolved. The sample was peripheral blood. DNA of the CDR3: TGTGCCAGCAGCCCCTTCGCCGGGAGGTATAATTCACCCCTCCACTTT. This encodes CASSPFAGRYNSPLHF.